The rows below give T cell receptor beta chains drawn from one sample of a study of T cell repertoires in cytomegalovirus infection. TCRdb used MiXCR to reprocess the reads, holding one entry per CDR3 protein. The sample holds about 680,000 distinct CDR3 sequences, approximately 25% seen once. The sequenced sample consisted of CD8+ T cells from PBMCs. These receptors all stem from a human donor in good health (CMV status not recorded). Some clones in this sample may be carry-over from other donors' samples. The CDR3 runs from the conserved cysteine through the conserved F or W. D genes are given only for firm matches. The size entry is marked missing in some rows and otherwise reads once, few, many or a size class.

clone_size	d_call	v_call	j_call	cdr3_nt	cdr3_aa
few	TRBD2	TRBV5-1	TRBJ2-3	TGCGCCAGCAGCCCGAACGGGAGGACAGATACGCAGTATTTT	CASSPNGRTDTQYF
many	-	TRBV12-5	TRBJ1-1	TGTGCTAGTGGTTTGGTTCAGGGTGAGAACACTGAAGCTTTCTTT	CASGLVQGENTEAFF
many	TRBD1	TRBV7-2	TRBJ2-2	TGTGCCAGCAGCTCAGCGACAGGGTTCGCCGGGGAGCTGTTTTTT	CASSSATGFAGELFF
-	TRBD1	TRBV10-3	TRBJ2-5	TGTGCCATCAGTGAGCTCCGTTTTCAGGACAGGGGGCGAAAGACCCAGTACTTC	CAISELRFQDRGRKTQYF
-	TRBD2	TRBV5-5	TRBJ2-5	TGTGCCAGCAGGCCCTCGGGGAGCGGGGGGGCATGGCAAGAGACCCAGTACTTC	CASRPSGSGGAWQETQYF
-	-	TRBV6-5	TRBJ1-2	TGTGCCAGCAGTTACGTCGGGGGCGATGATGGCTACACCTTC	CASSYVGGDDGYTF
many	TRBD1	TRBV19	TRBJ1-2	TGTGCCAGTACCGGTCAGGGGGCTATCTATGGCTACACCTTC	CASTGQGAIYGYTF
few	TRBD1	TRBV7-6	TRBJ2-2	TGTGCCAGCAGCATGACAGGGGCCAACACCGGGGAGCTGTTTTTT	CASSMTGANTGELFF
-	-	TRBV20-1	TRBJ1-4	TGCAGTGCTAGATGGGGAGGAAGTGCAACTAATGAAAAACTGTTTTTT	CSARWGGSATNEKLFF
many	TRBD1	TRBV7-8	TRBJ2-2	TGTGCCAGCAGCTTAGGGACAGGGGGCAACACCGGGGAGCTGTTTTTT	CASSLGTGGNTGELFF
-	-	TRBV20-1	TRBJ2-2	TGCAGTGCTCTATCCTTTCGGGGGGGGGAGCTGTTTTTT	CSALSFRGGELFF
-	-	TRBV10-1	TRBJ1-4	TGCGCCAGCAGCCCAGGAATCTGGGATGAAAAACTGTTTTTT	CASSPGIWDEKLFF
-	-	TRBV28	TRBJ1-2	TGTGCCAGCAGTCCGGGTCTAAGGGGACGGGACCTCGGATATGGCTACACCTTC	CASSPGLRGRDLGYGYTF
many	-	TRBV7-8	TRBJ2-1	TGTGCCAGCAGCGGAACAGGGTATCGTTATGGGCAGTTCTTC	CASSGTGYRYGQFF
-	TRBD1	TRBV5-1	TRBJ1-2	TGCGCCAGCAGCCTACGGACAGGGGGAATGGATGGCTACACCTTC	CASSLRTGGMDGYTF
many	-	TRBV6-2/TRBV6-3	TRBJ2-3	TGTGCCAGCAGTTACAGGGATACGCAGTATTTT	CASSYRDTQYF
many	-	TRBV27	TRBJ2-3	TGTGCCAGCAGTTCCCTAGCCCGCACAGATACGCAGTATTTT	CASSSLARTDTQYF
few	-	TRBV25-1	TRBJ1-5	TGTGCCAGCAGTGTGGGGCATCAGCCCCAGCATTTT	CASSVGHQPQHF
few	TRBD1	TRBV2	TRBJ1-1	TGTGCCAGCAGTGACCCGGACAGGGAGACCAAAGCTTTCTTT	CASSDPDRETKAFF
few	TRBD1	TRBV28	TRBJ1-5	TGTGCCAGCAGTGGGGACAGGGTCGACAATCAGCCCCAGCATTTT	CASSGDRVDNQPQHF
-	TRBD2	TRBV10-3	TRBJ2-7	TGTGCCAGCGCGGGGGAGCGTGGGACCTACGAGCAGTACTTC	CASAGERGTYEQYF
many	-	TRBV7-9	TRBJ2-7	TGTGCCAGCAGCGCGGAGGGGGGGTCCTCCTACGAGCAGTACTTC	CASSAEGGSSYEQYF
-	TRBD1	TRBV25-1	TRBJ1-3	TGTGCCAGCAGTGAACCTCGCTTATTCACAGGGGTTAAGGACACCATATATTTT	CASSEPRLFTGVKDTIYF
many	TRBD2	TRBV7-9	TRBJ2-1	TGTGCCAGCAGCCCCCGGGAGGGGCCGAGCTCCTACAATGAGCAGTTCTTC	CASSPREGPSSYNEQFF
-	-	TRBV15	TRBJ2-1	TGTGCCACCACCTCTGGACAGTCTATTAATGAGCAGTTCTTC	CATTSGQSINEQFF
few	TRBD1	TRBV2	TRBJ1-6	TGTGCCAGCAGTTCCAAGGACAGGGGAAATTCACCCCTCCACTTT	CASSSKDRGNSPLHF
few	TRBD2	TRBV2	TRBJ2-3	TGTGCCAGCAGTGAATGGCGGGGGTTCTACACAGATACGCAGTATTTT	CASSEWRGFYTDTQYF
-	TRBD2	TRBV5-1	TRBJ2-1	TGCGCCAGCAGCCCTGGACTAGCGGGGGCTGATGAGCAGTTCTTC	CASSPGLAGADEQFF
few	-	TRBV4-2	TRBJ1-1	TGTGCCAGCAGCCATCCGGGACAGAACACTGAAGCTTTCTTT	CASSHPGQNTEAFF
few	TRBD1	TRBV20-1	TRBJ2-1	TGCAGTGCTAGAGCGGACAGGGGGCTCAATGAGCAGTTCTTC	CSARADRGLNEQFF
-	TRBD2	TRBV7-6	TRBJ2-1	TGTGCCAGCAGCCGAGGGGCTAGCGGGGGGGATGAGCAGTTCTTC	CASSRGASGGDEQFF
few	-	TRBV6-1	TRBJ2-5	TGTGCCAGCAGTGATGACCCCCTGGAGACCCAGTACTTC	CASSDDPLETQYF
few	-	TRBV6-2/TRBV6-3	TRBJ2-5	TGTGCCAGCAGTTTCCCCGGGACCTACCAAGAGACCCAGTACTTC	CASSFPGTYQETQYF
many	-	TRBV27	TRBJ2-1	TGTGCCAGCAGTTTCCAGGGGGGCGGTGAGCAGTTCTTC	CASSFQGGGEQFF
few	-	TRBV6-2/TRBV6-3	TRBJ2-2	TGTGCCAGCAGCCCCCCGGGGGTCCCCACCGGGGAGCTGTTTTTT	CASSPPGVPTGELFF
few	-	TRBV29-1	TRBJ2-1	TGCAGCGCCCCGGGTTTCCACAATGAGCAGTTCTTC	CSAPGFHNEQFF
few	TRBD1	TRBV28	TRBJ1-3	TGTGCCAGCAGTTTACTTCGGACAGGGGTCTCTGGAAACACCATATATTTT	CASSLLRTGVSGNTIYF
few	-	TRBV28	TRBJ1-1	TGTGCCAGCAGTTTTCAGGGCTGGGGGACTGAAGCTTTCTTT	CASSFQGWGTEAFF
-	TRBD1	TRBV6-2/TRBV6-3	TRBJ1-5	TGTGCCAGCAAGGGGACAGGGAACAATCAGCCCCAGCATTTT	CASKGTGNNQPQHF
many	-	TRBV7-8	TRBJ2-4	TGTGCCAGCAGCTCCCGGGAGGGGGGGACAGGGACCATTCAGTACTTC	CASSSREGGTGTIQYF
-	-	TRBV20-1	TRBJ2-1	TGCAGTGCTAGAGATAGGTGGACAGTAACCTACAATGAGCAGTTCTTC	CSARDRWTVTYNEQFF
few	-	TRBV18	TRBJ2-5	TGTGCCAGCCCGAATATTCCTCAGGTGTACCAAGAGACCCAGTACTTC	CASPNIPQVYQETQYF
many	TRBD2	TRBV6-2/TRBV6-3	TRBJ2-5	TGTGCCAGCAGTTACTCTGTAGCGGGGAAAGGAGAGACCCAGTACTTC	CASSYSVAGKGETQYF
many	-	TRBV29-1	TRBJ2-7	TGCAGCGTTGACAGGGGGGACTACGAGCAGTACTTC	CSVDRGDYEQYF
-	-	TRBV6-5	TRBJ1-4	TGTGCCAGCAGTCCCCGGGAGGATGAAAAACTGTTTTTT	CASSPREDEKLFF
once	-	TRBV27	TRBJ1-1	TGTGCCAGCAGCCAACCCAATAAAGGGGTATTCTTT	CASSQPNKGVFF
few	-	TRBV6-4	TRBJ1-1	TGTGCCAGCAGTAGCAGGGCAGAGAACACTGAAGCTTTCTTT	CASSSRAENTEAFF
-	-	TRBV6-5	TRBJ1-1	TGTGCCAGCAGTTACTCGACGGTCCTGGGCACTGAAGCTTTCTTT	CASSYSTVLGTEAFF
few	TRBD2	TRBV5-1	TRBJ2-1	TGCGCCAGCAGCTTGGTCGATAGCGGGGGCTATGAGCAGTTCTTC	CASSLVDSGGYEQFF
few	-	TRBV12-3/TRBV12-4	TRBJ2-7	TGTGCCAGCAGGTTCCGGGACGGAGCATACGAGCAGTACTTC	CASRFRDGAYEQYF
-	TRBD1	TRBV29-1	TRBJ2-5	TGCAGCGTTGAGGGTCCCAGGGGGCGCCACCACCAAGAGACCCAGTACTTC	CSVEGPRGRHHQETQYF